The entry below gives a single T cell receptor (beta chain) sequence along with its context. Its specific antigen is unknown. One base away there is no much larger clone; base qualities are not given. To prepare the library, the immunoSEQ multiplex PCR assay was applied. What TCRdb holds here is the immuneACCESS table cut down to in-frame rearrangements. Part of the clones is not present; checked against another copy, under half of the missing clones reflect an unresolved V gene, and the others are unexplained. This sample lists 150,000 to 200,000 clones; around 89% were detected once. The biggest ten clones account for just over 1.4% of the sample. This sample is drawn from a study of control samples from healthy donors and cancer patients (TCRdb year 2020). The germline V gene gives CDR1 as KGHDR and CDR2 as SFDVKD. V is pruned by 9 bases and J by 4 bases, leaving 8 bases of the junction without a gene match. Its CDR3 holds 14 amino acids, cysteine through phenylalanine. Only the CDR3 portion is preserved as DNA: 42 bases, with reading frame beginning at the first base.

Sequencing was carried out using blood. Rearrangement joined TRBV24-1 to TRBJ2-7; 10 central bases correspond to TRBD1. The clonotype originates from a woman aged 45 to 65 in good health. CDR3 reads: CATDPGQGRYEQYF. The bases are TGTGCCACCGACCCGGGACAGGGGCGATACGAGCAGTACTTC.